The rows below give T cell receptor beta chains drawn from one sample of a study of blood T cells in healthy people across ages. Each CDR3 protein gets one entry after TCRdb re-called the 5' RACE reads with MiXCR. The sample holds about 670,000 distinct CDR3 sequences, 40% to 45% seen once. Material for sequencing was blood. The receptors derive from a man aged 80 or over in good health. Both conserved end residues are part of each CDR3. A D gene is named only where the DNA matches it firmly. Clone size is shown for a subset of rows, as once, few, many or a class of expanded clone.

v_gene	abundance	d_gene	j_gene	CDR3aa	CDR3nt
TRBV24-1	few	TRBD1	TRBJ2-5	CATKGQGFDETQYF	TGTGCCACCAAAGGACAGGGTTTCGATGAGACCCAGTACTTC
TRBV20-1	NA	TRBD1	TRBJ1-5	CSARSPTGGNQPQHF	TGCAGTGCTAGAAGCCCGACAGGGGGCAATCAGCCCCAGCATTTT
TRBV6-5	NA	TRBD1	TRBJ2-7	CASSYNRGCEQYF	TGTGCCAGCAGTTACAACAGGGGTTGCGAGCAGTACTTC
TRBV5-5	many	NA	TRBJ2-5	CASSLRRQGGEETQYF	TGTGCCAGCAGCCTCCGGAGACAGGGAGGGGAAGAGACCCAGTACTTC
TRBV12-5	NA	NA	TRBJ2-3	CASARTGSVTDTQYF	TGTGCTAGTGCCCGAACAGGGTCCGTGACAGATACGCAGTATTTT
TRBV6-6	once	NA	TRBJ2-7	CASSYRLGNEQYF	TGTGCCAGCAGTTACCGTCTTGGGAACGAGCAGTACTTC
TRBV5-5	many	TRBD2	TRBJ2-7	CASSSAGGYGYEQYF	TGTGCCAGCAGCTCGGCGGGGGGATACGGCTACGAGCAGTACTTC
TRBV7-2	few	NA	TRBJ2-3	CASSGALDTQYF	TGTGCCAGCAGCGGCGCTCTGGATACGCAGTATTTT
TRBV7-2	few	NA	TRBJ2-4	CANSLALGGLAKNIQYF	TGTGCCAACAGCTTAGCGCTTGGGGGATTGGCCAAAAACATTCAGTACTTC
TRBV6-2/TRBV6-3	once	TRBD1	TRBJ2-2	CASSFTGVARELFF	TGTGCCAGCAGTTTTACAGGGGTAGCCAGGGAGCTGTTTTTT
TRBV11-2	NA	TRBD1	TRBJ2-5	CASSLAGQAQETQYF	TGTGCCAGCAGCTTAGCGGGACAGGCACAAGAGACCCAGTACTTC
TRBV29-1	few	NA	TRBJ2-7	CSVRRGNYEQYF	TGCAGCGTACGACGTGGGAACTACGAGCAGTACTTC
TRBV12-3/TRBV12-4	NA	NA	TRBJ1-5	CASSRGQTRDQPQHF	TGTGCCAGCAGCAGAGGGCAAACGAGGGATCAGCCCCAGCATTTT
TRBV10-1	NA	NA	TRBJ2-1	CASSESLSEQFF	TGCGCCAGCAGTGAGTCTTTATCAGAGCAGTTCTTC
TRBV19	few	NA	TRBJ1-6	CASRPTRDPYSYNSPLHF	TGTGCCAGTAGGCCGACCCGGGACCCCTACTCCTATAATTCACCCCTCCACTTT
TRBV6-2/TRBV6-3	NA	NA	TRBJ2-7	CARSDWTSGEQYF	TGTGCCCGCAGTGACTGGACGTCGGGCGAGCAGTACTTC
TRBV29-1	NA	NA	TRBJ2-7	CSVESTGTQSSYEQYF	TGCAGCGTTGAATCCACCGGGACCCAGAGCTCCTACGAGCAGTACTTC
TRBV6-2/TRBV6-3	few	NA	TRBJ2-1	CASSYSIGYNEQFF	TGTGCCAGCAGTTACTCGATCGGATACAATGAGCAGTTCTTC
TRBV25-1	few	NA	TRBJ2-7	CASSEWQGRYEQYF	TGTGCCAGCAGTGAATGGCAGGGAAGGTACGAGCAGTACTTC
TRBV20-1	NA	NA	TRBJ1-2	CSAYTGWRGPPGYTF	TGCAGTGCTTACACCGGGTGGCGGGGACCCCCAGGCTACACCTTC
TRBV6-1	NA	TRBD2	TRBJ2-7	CASSASGGYYYEQYF	TGTGCCAGCAGTGCGAGCGGGGGATATTACTACGAGCAGTACTTC
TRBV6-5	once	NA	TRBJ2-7	CASRSGTEGSYEQYF	TGTGCCAGCAGGTCCGGGACTGAGGGGTCCTACGAGCAGTACTTC
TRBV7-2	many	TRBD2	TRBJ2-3	CASSGLAVSTDTQYF	TGTGCCAGCAGCGGGCTAGCGGTGAGCACAGATACGCAGTATTTT
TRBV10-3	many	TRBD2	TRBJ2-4	CAISESREGSIQYF	TGTGCCATCAGTGAGTCGAGGGAGGGGTCCATTCAGTACTTC
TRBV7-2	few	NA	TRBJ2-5	CASSPRVKETQYF	TGTGCCAGCAGCCCACGGGTAAAAGAGACCCAGTACTTC
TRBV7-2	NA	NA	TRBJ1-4	CASSLAGTSGEKLFF	TGTGCCAGCAGCTTAGCGGGGACCTCGGGAGAAAAACTGTTTTTT
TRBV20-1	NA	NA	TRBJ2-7	CSARPASSYEQYF	TGCAGTGCTAGGCCGGCTAGCTCCTACGAGCAGTACTTC
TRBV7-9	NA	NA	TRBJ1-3	CASSFPTSGNTIYF	TGTGCCAGCAGCTTCCCGACAAGCGGAAACACCATATATTTT
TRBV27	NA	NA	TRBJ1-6	CASSVSWGSPLHF	TGTGCCAGCAGTGTATCATGGGGTTCACCCCTCCACTTT
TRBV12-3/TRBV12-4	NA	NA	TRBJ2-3	CASSPSQGPDTQYF	TGTGCCAGCAGTCCGTCACAGGGCCCAGATACGCAGTATTTT
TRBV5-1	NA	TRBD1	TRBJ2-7	CASSFGTGGIYEQYF	TGCGCCAGCAGCTTTGGGACAGGGGGGATCTACGAGCAGTACTTC
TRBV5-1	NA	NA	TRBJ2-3	CASSLAVSEDTQYF	TGCGCCAGCAGCTTGGCCGTGTCTGAAGATACGCAGTATTTT
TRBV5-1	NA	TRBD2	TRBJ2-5	CASSLVVTSGGEQYF	TGCGCCAGCAGCTTGGTTGTGACTAGCGGGGGTGAGCAGTACTTC
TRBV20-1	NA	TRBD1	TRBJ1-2	CSASLQQGDYGYTF	TGCAGTGCTAGTCTTCAACAGGGGGACTATGGCTACACCTTC
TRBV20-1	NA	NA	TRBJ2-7	CSAMGGGGLYEQYF	TGCAGTGCTATGGGGGGTGGGGGCCTCTACGAGCAGTACTTC
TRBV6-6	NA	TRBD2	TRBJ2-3	CASSLQRGSTDTQYF	TGTGCCAGCAGTTTGCAGCGGGGGAGCACAGATACGCAGTATTTT
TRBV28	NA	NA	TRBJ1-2	CASTVSKNYGYTF	TGTGCCAGCACAGTATCCAAGAACTATGGCTACACCTTC
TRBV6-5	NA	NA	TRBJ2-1	CASSPWERLQETQFF	TGTGCCAGCAGTCCCTGGGAGCGCCTCCAAGAGACCCAGTTCTTC
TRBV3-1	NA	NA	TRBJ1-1	CASSQAGENTEAFF	TGTGCCAGCAGCCAAGCCGGGGAGAACACTGAAGCTTTCTTT
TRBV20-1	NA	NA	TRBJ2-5	CSAREGGQGRQYF	TGCAGTGCTAGAGAGGGGGGCCAAGGGAGGCAGTACTTC
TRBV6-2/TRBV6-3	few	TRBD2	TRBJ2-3	CASTEPGLAGGRWGDTQYF	TGTGCCAGCACCGAACCGGGACTAGCGGGAGGCCGCTGGGGAGATACGCAGTATTTT
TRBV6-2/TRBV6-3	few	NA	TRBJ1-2	CASSQTRGTNYGYTF	TGTGCCAGCAGTCAAACGCGGGGCACAAACTATGGCTACACCTTC
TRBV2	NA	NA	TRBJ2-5	CASSAQGIEGETQYF	TGTGCCAGCAGTGCTCAGGGGATCGAGGGGGAGACCCAGTACTTC
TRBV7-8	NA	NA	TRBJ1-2	CASSFSGPDGYTF	TGTGCCAGCAGCTTTTCAGGGCCGGATGGCTACACCTTC
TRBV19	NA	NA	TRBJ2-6	CASTRDILSGANVLTF	TGTGCCAGTACCCGGGACATCTTGTCTGGGGCCAACGTCCTGACTTTC